This TCR beta chain originates from a study of Ad26.COV2.S vaccination and SARS-CoV-2 variants. As for the study in general: The donor was enrolled in the Ad26.COV2.S arm of the COV1001 trial.

Treatment indicated: roughly 19 received Ad26.COV2.S at low or high dose, single or two shots; several received placebo; per-sample allocation not given. Collection of the samples took place on day 63 after the first injection of vaccine or placebo. The vaccine delivered Wuhan-strain SARS-CoV-2 spike through an Ad26 vector. TCRdb's table, derived via immunoSEQ multiplex PCR, lists solely in-frame clones and lacks some. The data contain 330,000 or so clones, 75% to 90% of them singletons. CDR3 length: 12 residues. Per the germline V gene, CDR1 is LGHDT and CDR2 is YNNKEL (reference sequence). Trimming took off 3 bases at V and 6 bases at J, with 7 bases between the two ends.

This receptor was taken from a person between 18 and 59 years old who received the Ad26.COV2.S COVID-19 vaccine or a placebo. Here the sequenced sample was peripheral blood, taken in a trial of Ad26.COV2.S vaccine versus placebo. V is TRBV3-1 (or the pseudogene TRBV3-2) and J is TRBJ2-3; D uncertain. CDR3 coding DNA: TGTGCCAGCAGCCACACGGTGGATACGCAGTATTTT. The encoded protein is CASSHTVDTQYF.